This T cell receptor (beta chain) originates from a study of a mutant IDH1 vaccine in newly diagnosed glioma. Study-wide background: Patients had received radiotherapy, temozolomide, or both previously, most receiving both.

The time point is: baseline, week 1 (first vaccination visit). The treatment: pre-vaccination baseline after standard-of-care therapy. Each of the donors came in with new WHO grade 3 or 4 astrocytomas that were IDH1-mutant and ATRX-lost. Sequenced by immunoSEQ multiplex PCR; TCRdb stores in-frame clones only, minus some. The sample carries tens of thousands of clones, about 86% recorded once. CDR3 length: 16 amino acids. V was shortened by 6 bases and J by 1 base, with 18 bases between the two germline ends. In germline, CDR1 is SNHLY, CDR2 FYNNEI. The origin of this receptor is a man aged 25-45 years with glioma. Material: PBMCs, obtained from a glioma patient treated with radiotherapy, temozolomide or both. This chain links TRBV2 with TRBJ1-1; no firm D call. CDR3 DNA sequence: TGTGCCAGCAGGGGGAAACCGCCTCTCAGGAACACTGAAGCTTTCTTT. Encoded protein: CASRGKPPLRNTEAFF.